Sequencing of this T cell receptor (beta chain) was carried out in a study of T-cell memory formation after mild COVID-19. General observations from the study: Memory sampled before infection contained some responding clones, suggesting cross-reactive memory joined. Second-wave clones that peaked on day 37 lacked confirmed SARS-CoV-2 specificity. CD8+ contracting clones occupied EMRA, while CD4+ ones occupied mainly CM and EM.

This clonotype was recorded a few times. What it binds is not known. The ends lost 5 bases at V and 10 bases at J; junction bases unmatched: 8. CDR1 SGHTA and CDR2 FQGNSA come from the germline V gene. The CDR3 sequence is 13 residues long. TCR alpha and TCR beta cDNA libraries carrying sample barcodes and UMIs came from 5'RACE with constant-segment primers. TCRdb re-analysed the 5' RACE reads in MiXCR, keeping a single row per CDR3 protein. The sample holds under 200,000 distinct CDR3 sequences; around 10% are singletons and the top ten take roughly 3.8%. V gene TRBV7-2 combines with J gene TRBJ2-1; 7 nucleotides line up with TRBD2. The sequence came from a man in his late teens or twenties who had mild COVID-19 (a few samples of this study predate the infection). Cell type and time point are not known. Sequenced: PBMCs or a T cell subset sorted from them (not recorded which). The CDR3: CASSLERDWEQFF. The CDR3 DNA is TGTGCCAGCAGCCTGGAGCGGGACTGGGAGCAGTTCTTC.